This entry describes one TCR beta chain. What it recognizes is unknown. This entry is derived from a study of cytomegalovirus exposure and HLA in healthy donors. Study-wide results and limits: An Asian-associated ancestry cluster reportedly showed fewer N-insertions than the approximately 700-donor mean in a later analysis. Follow-up analysis later connected one missense variant in DCLRE1C with trimming of TCR beta V- and J-genes. More than 150 TCR beta chains were listed as cytomegalovirus-associated.

This PCR relied on a set of 60 Vbeta primers and 13 Jbeta primers. TCRdb keeps only in-frame clones here, not all; method: immunoSEQ multiplex PCR. This table holds around 130,000 clones, 50% to 80% found once. Trimming removed 5 bases from V and 1 base from J; junction bases left unmatched: 4. This CDR3 spans 15 amino acids. Germline CDR1 is SGHRS and CDR2 is YFSETQ. This receptor was obtained from a woman in her 40s in good health and CMV-seropositive. V gene TRBV5-1 combines with J gene TRBJ2-3, with 10 bases lining up with TRBD2. Sequencing was done on a sample of PBMCs. CDR3 DNA: TGCGCCAGCAGGCCTAGCGGGAGCGGCACAGATACGCAGTATTTT. It encodes CASRPSGSGTDTQYF.